These 29 T cell receptor beta chains came from one sample sequenced in a study of T cell responses to AZD1222 COVID-19 vaccine. Some clones are missing from TCRdb's copy, which holds only in-frame ones; the method was immunoSEQ multiplex PCR. The sample has approximately 170,000 clones; around 88% are singletons. The sample here was peripheral blood, taken 28 days after the second AZD1222 dose. These receptor sequences come from an adult who received the AZD1222 COVID-19 vaccine.

The rearrangement links TRBV10-1 to TRBJ2-2; the D gene is possibly TRBD2 (5 bases). The germline V and J ends were trimmed by 6 bases and 7 bases, with 15 bases remaining between them. The CDR3 loop spans 14 amino acids. Germline CDR1 and CDR2: WNHNN and SYGVQD (reference sequence). This CDR3 reads CASRDSPYGGELFF. As DNA, the CDR3 is TGCGCCAGCAGGGACTCTCCATATGGCGGGGAGCTGTTTTTT.

By its share, this clone is medium-sized. The rearrangement uses TRBV30 and TRBJ2-2, with 9 bases lining up with TRBD1. The CDR3 loop spans 15 amino acids. Looked up from germline, CDR1 is GTSNPN and CDR2 is SVGIG (reference sequence). V shed 3 bases and J 7 bases; nucleotides not matched to a gene: 9. The CDR3 nucleotides read TGTGCCTGGAGGCCCCGGGACAGGGAAAGCGGGGAGCTGTTTTTT. It translates to CAWRPRDRESGELFF.

J is TRBJ2-7 and V is TRBV2; 9 bases fit TRBD1. V lost 7 bases, J lost 2 bases, and 6 bases stayed unmatched. CDR1 and CDR2 (germline): SNHLY, FYNNEI. This CDR3 is built from 14 residues. CDR3 sequence: CASKTGGLTYEQYF. Here the CDR3 DNA reads TGTGCCAGCAAGACAGGGGGGCTAACCTACGAGCAGTACTTC.

This rearrangement joins TRBV6-4 to TRBJ2-3; unclear D gene. V dropped 0 bases and J dropped 4 bases, with 5 bases sitting between them. Germline-derived CDR1 and CDR2 are MRHNA and SNTAGT. CDR3 length: 13 residues. The CDR3 DNA is TGTGCCAGCAGTGACTCGGGGTCAGATACGCAGTATTTT. Protein: CASSDSGSDTQYF.

The chain links TRBV7-6 to TRBJ1-1, with TRBD1 matching over 9 bases. Germline CDR1 SGHVS, CDR2 FNYEAQ. J was trimmed by 1 base and V by 1 base; bases with no gene match: 4. CDR3 length equals 16 residues. CDR3 loop: CASSLGAQGANTEAFF. The DNA for the CDR3 is TGTGCCAGCAGCTTAGGGGCACAGGGGGCGAACACTGAAGCTTTCTTT.

In regard to this clone: At one of its ends the junction is not consistent with the germline gene, which may arise from a read error. Additional DNA sequences in this sample encode the identical CDR3. The V call is TRBV7-7, the J call TRBJ2-1; a possible D gene is TRBD1 (5 bases). In germline, CDR1 is SSHAT, CDR2 FNYEAQ (reference sequence). This CDR3 contains 13 residues. CDR3 nucleotide sequence: TGTGCTAGCAGTCCGGACACCTACAATGAGCAGTTCTTC. This gives the protein CASSPDTYNEQFF.

V usage is TRBV6-5 and J usage is TRBJ2-2, with D maybe TRBD1 (5 bases). There are 15 residues in the CDR3. Deletions cut 8 bases from V and 4 bases from J, with 17 bases between. Germline V lookup: CDR1 MNHEY, CDR2 SVGAGI. The CDR3 region has the DNA TGTGCCAGCTCGCTGGCGGACACTTCCACCGGGGAGCTGTTTTTT. Amino acid sequence: CASSLADTSTGELFF.

Concerning this clone: The sample carries other DNA sequences with the same CDR3. This chain joins TRBV7-2 and TRBJ1-1, with a possible D match to TRBD1 (6 bases). CDR1 is SGHTA and CDR2 is FQGNSA in the germline V gene. Trimming removed 5 bases from V and 0 bases from J, with 7 bases in between. This CDR3 comprises 13 residues. CDR3 sequence (DNA): TGTGCCAGCAGCAGACAGGTGAACACTGAAGCTTTCTTT. Translation: CASSRQVNTEAFF. The full variable domain, with the rest looked up from reference TRBV7-2 and TRBJ1-1, is GAGVSQSPSNKVTEKGKDVELRCDPISGHTALYWYRQSLGQGLEFLIYFQGNSAPDKSGLPSDRFSAERTGGSVSTLTIQRTQQEDSAVYLCASSRQVNTEAFFGQGTRLTVV.

The CDR3 DNA follows: TGTGCCAGCAGCCTGAAATTCGGGACAGGGCCTTCACCCCTCCACTTT. Translated, it gives CASSLKFGTGPSPLHF. The chain joins TRBV14 to TRBJ1-6; TRBD1 matches at 9 bases. The J segment lost 9 bases and the V segment lost 4 bases, leaving 10 bases of the junction unmatched. CDR3 length: 16 residues. Germline CDR1 SGHDN, CDR2 FVKESK.

This chain joins TRBV5-1 and TRBJ1-6, with D perhaps matching TRBD1 (5 bases). The CDR3 covers 15 residues. The germline V gene has CDR1 SGHRS and CDR2 YFSETQ. V shed 4 bases and J shed 3 bases, with 11 bases lying between them. The CDR3 is CASSVGTVYNSPLHF. CDR3 bases: TGCGCCAGCAGCGTCGGGACGGTCTATAATTCACCCCTCCACTTT.

As concerns this clone: Other DNA sequences from this sample encode an identical CDR3 as well. This chain links TRBV11-2 with TRBJ1-1; 7 nucleotides match TRBD1. CDR1 SGHAT and CDR2 FQNNGV come from the germline V gene. The trim removed 1 base at V and 0 bases at J, leaving 2 bases unmatched. The CDR3 sequence is 15 residues long. The CDR3: CASSLGTGLNTEAFF. The CDR3 DNA sequence: TGTGCCAGCAGCTTAGGGACAGGATTGAACACTGAAGCTTTCTTT.

This clone appeared a single time. For the CDR3, the DNA is TGTGCCAGCAGTGAACGTAGGATGTCTGGGGCCAACGTCCTGACTTTC. It is translated as CASSERRMSGANVLTF. The chain combines TRBV6-1 with TRBJ2-6; D uncertain. Germline V gene sequence: CDR1 MNHNS, CDR2 SASEGT. This CDR3 contains 16 residues. V dropped 2 bases and J dropped 1 base, with 9 bases sitting between them.

The chain is built from TRBV29-1 and TRBJ1-2; 10 nucleotides agree with TRBD1. The V segment lost 4 bases and the J segment 3 bases; nucleotides outside the gene matches: 11. The V gene's germline CDR1 is SQVTM and CDR2 ANQGSEA. This CDR3 is built from 16 residues. The CDR3 DNA follows: TGCAGCGTTGGAAGAAGACAGGGGGCAGAGGACTATGGCTACACCTTC. It encodes CSVGRRQGAEDYGYTF.

The chain uses TRBV4-2 and TRBJ2-5; D is perhaps TRBD2 (7 bases). The CDR3 runs 15 residues. Trimming left V 1 base short and J 5 bases short, with 14 bases between. In germline, CDR1 is LGHNA, CDR2 YNFKEQ. The CDR3, as DNA: TGTGCCAGCAGCCAAGCCGGGGGGCCCGAGGAGACCCAGTACTTC. Translation gives CASSQAGGPEETQYF.

The chain carries TRBV30 and TRBJ2-2; 9 positions agree with TRBD1. This CDR3 comprises 15 residues. Germline V CDR1 and CDR2: GTSNPN, SVGIG (reference sequence). After removal of 7 bases from V and 1 base from J, the junction contained 7 bases not matched to a gene. CDR3 DNA: TGTGCCTTGGGACCGGGACAGGGGAACACCGGGGAGCTGTTTTTT. Translating gives CALGPGQGNTGELFF.

This chain joins TRBV29-1 and TRBJ2-1, with D possibly being TRBD2 (5 bases). CDR3 length: 11 residues. Between the trimmed V and J ends, which lost 8 bases and 6 bases, there was a span of 11 bases. CDR1 and CDR2 (germline): SQVTM, ANQGSEA. DNA for the CDR3: TGCAGCCCCGGGATTCCCAATGAGCAGTTCTTC. Translated, it gives CSPGIPNEQFF.

This chain connects TRBV6-5 to TRBJ2-7; D is undetermined. Looked up from germline, CDR1 is MNHEY and CDR2 is SVGAGI. Deletions cut 4 bases from V and 3 bases from J, with 10 bases between. This CDR3 has 13 amino acids. This CDR3 reads CASSSLYLYEQYF. CDR3 DNA: TGTGCCAGCAGTTCACTTTACCTCTACGAGCAGTACTTC.

The gene calls are TRBV20-1 and TRBJ1-4; D gene uncertain. CDR3 length equals 11 residues. V shed 4 bases and J shed 4 bases, with 4 bases lying between them. Looked up from germline, CDR1 is DFQATT and CDR2 is SNEGSKA (reference sequence). Written as DNA, the CDR3 is TGCAGTGCTAAGGATAATGAAAAACTGTTTTTT. Translating it yields CSAKDNEKLFF.

This chain connects TRBV7-9 to TRBJ1-2, with D hard to call. Germline V gene data show CDR1 as SEHNR and CDR2 as FQNEAQ (reference sequence). Trimming took off 1 base at V and 0 bases at J, with 6 bases between the two ends. CDR3 length equals 14 residues. In DNA, the CDR3 is TGTGCCAGCAGCTTAGACTCAGCTAACTATGGCTACACCTTC. Translated, it gives CASSLDSANYGYTF.

This clone was observed once. The chain employs TRBV16 and TRBJ1-2, with D unclear. This CDR3 region has 12 residues. V was clipped by 4 bases and J by 4 bases, with 7 bases between them. The germline gives CDR1 KGHSY, CDR2 FQNENV. The CDR3 protein is CASSLQAYGYTF. For the CDR3, the DNA is TGTGCCAGCAGCCTCCAGGCCTATGGCTACACCTTC.

The chain is built from TRBV14 and TRBJ1-2; no reliable D call. V lost 0 bases and J lost 7, with 12 bases in between. Germline V gene lookup returns CDR1 SGHDN and CDR2 FVKESK. This CDR3 spans 14 amino acids. In DNA form, the CDR3 reads TGTGCCAGCAGCCAAGAATTGGGCACTGCTGGCTACACCTTC. Amino acids: CASSQELGTAGYTF.

This sequence joins TRBV19 and TRBJ2-3; tentatively, D is TRBD1 (6 bases). This CDR3 spans 14 amino acids. V lost 7 bases to trimming and J lost 0 bases, with 11 bases between them. Germline V lookup: CDR1 LNHDA, CDR2 SQIVND (reference sequence). CDR3 loop: CASKIGQSTDTQYF. The CDR3 DNA reads as TGTGCCAGTAAGATCGGACAGAGCACAGATACGCAGTATTTT.

The chain is built from TRBV12-3 or TRBV12-4 and TRBJ2-1; D remains ambiguous. V shed 6 bases and J shed 8 bases, with 14 bases lying between them. This CDR3 is built from 13 residues. The CDR3 spells CASRFDVFDEQFF. CDR3 in DNA: TGTGCCAGCAGATTCGATGTTTTCGATGAGCAGTTCTTC.

The rearrangement joins TRBV30 to TRBJ1-5; D perhaps matches TRBD1 (5 bases). The germline V and J ends were trimmed by 0 bases and 5 bases, with 14 bases remaining between them. This CDR3 is 15 amino acids long. Per germline, CDR1 GTSNPN and CDR2 SVGIG (reference sequence). The CDR3 DNA reads as TGTGCCTGGAGTGTATGGGGGGATAGGGATCAGCCCCAGCATTTT. Encoded protein: CAWSVWGDRDQPQHF.

The rearrangement uses TRBV15 and TRBJ1-4, with D unclear. V lost 5 bases to trimming and J lost 0 bases, with 13 bases between them. Germline CDR1 LNHNV, CDR2 YYDKDF (reference sequence). This CDR3 contains 16 residues. The CDR3 DNA is TGTGCCACCAGCGGCCTAGGTGGAGCAACTAATGAAAAACTGTTTTTT. Translated, it gives CATSGLGGATNEKLFF.

This chain connects TRBV6-6 to TRBJ2-7; D not resolved. Trimming stripped 7 bases from V and 0 bases from J, with 13 bases between. Germline V CDR1 and CDR2: MNHNY, SVGAGI (reference sequence). The CDR3 is 14 residues long. The CDR3 sequence is CASMGRSPSYEQYF. Written as DNA, the CDR3 is TGTGCCAGCATGGGCAGATCCCCCTCCTACGAGCAGTACTTC.

This chain joins TRBV5-1 and TRBJ2-7; D call uncertain. The CDR3 loop spans 14 amino acids. V was pared by 3 bases and J by 1 base, with 11 bases between. Germline V lookup: CDR1 SGHRS, CDR2 YFSETQ. The CDR3 region has the DNA TGCGCCAGCAGCTATGACATCAGATCCTACGAGCAGTACTTC. Encoded protein: CASSYDIRSYEQYF.

This clone was detected only a few times. The CDR3 nucleotides read TGTGCCAGCAGTGATACTAACTATGGCTACACCTTC. Translating gives CASSDTNYGYTF. V usage is TRBV2 and J usage is TRBJ1-2; no clear D. Germline values: CDR1 SNHLY, CDR2 FYNNEI. The CDR3 runs to 12 residues. Deletions cut 3 bases from V and 0 bases from J, with 2 bases between.

This clone was detected only a few times. This chain uses TRBV3-1 (or the pseudogene TRBV3-2) with TRBJ2-7; 7 bases are shared with TRBD2. V lost 0 bases, J lost 3 bases, and 11 bases stayed unmatched. This CDR3 has 17 amino acids. CDR1 and CDR2 from the germline V gene are LGHDT and YNNKEL (reference sequence). The CDR3 is CASSQETPSGPIYEQYF. The CDR3 DNA sequence: TGTGCCAGCAGCCAAGAAACTCCTAGCGGACCAATCTACGAGCAGTACTTC.